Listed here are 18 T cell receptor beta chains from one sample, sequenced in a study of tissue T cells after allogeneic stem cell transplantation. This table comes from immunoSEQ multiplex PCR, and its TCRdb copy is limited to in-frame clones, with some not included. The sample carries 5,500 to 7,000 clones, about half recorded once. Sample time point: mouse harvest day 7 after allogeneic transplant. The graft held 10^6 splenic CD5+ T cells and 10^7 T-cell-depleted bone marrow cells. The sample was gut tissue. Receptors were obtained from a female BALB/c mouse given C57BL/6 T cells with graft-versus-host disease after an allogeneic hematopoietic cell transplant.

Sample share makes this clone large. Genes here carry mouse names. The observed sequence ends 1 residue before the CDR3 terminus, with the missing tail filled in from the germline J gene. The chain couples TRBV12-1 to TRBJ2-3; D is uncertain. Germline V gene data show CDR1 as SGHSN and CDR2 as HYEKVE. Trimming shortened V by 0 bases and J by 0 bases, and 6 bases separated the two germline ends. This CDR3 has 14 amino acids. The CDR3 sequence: CASSLGVSAETLYF. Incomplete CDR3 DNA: TGTGCCAGCTCTCTCGGGGTTAGTGCAGAAACGCTGTAT.

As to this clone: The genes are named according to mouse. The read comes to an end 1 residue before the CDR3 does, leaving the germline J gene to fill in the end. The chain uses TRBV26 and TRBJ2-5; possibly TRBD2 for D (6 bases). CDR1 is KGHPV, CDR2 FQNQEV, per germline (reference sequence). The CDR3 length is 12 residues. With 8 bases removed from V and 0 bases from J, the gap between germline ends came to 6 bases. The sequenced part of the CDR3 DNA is TGTGCCAGCGGACTGAACCAAGACACCCAGTAC. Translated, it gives CASGLNQDTQY. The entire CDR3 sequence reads CASGLNQDTQYF.

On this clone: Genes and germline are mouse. CDR3 sequence: CAWSPDWGVDTQYF. The part of the CDR3 DNA that was read is TGTGCCTGGAGCCCGGACTGGGGGGTTGACACCCAGTAC. The rearrangement links TRBV31 to TRBJ2-5; 11 bases align to TRBD2. The read gets to within 1 residue of the CDR3 end, and the germline J gene fills in the rest. There are 14 residues in the CDR3. Germline CDR1 GKSSPN, CDR2 SITVG. The trim removed 3 bases at V and 6 bases at J, leaving 5 bases unmatched.

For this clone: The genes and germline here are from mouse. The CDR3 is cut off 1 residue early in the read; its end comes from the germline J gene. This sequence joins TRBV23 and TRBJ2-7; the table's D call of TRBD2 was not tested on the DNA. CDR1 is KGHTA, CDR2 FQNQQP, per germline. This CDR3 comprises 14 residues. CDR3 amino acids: CSSSQSMGGYEQYF. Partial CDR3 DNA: TGCTCCAGCAGTCAATCGATGGGGGGGTATGAACAGTAC.

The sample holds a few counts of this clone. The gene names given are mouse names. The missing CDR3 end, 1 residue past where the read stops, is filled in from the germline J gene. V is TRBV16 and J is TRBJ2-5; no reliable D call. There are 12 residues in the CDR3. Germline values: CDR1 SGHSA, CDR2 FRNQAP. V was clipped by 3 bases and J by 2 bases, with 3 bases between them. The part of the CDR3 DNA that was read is TGTGCAAGCAGCTTTAGCCAAGACACCCAGTAC. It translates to CASSFSQDTQY. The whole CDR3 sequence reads CASSFSQDTQYF.

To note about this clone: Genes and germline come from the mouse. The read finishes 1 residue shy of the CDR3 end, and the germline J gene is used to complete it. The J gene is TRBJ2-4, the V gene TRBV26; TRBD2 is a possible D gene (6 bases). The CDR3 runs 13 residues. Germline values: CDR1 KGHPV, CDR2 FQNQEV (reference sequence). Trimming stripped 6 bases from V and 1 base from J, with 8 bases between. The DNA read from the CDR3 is TGTGCCAGCAGGTTGGGGGGTCAAAACACCTTGTAC. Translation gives CASRLGGQNTLY. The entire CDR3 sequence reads CASRLGGQNTLYF. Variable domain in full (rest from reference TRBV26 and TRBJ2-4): NSKVIQTPRYLVKGQGQKAKMRCIPEKGHPVVFWYQQNKNNEFKFLINFQNQEVLQQIDMTEKRFSAECPSNSPCSLEIQSSEAGDSALYLCASRLGGQNTLYFGAGTRLSVL.

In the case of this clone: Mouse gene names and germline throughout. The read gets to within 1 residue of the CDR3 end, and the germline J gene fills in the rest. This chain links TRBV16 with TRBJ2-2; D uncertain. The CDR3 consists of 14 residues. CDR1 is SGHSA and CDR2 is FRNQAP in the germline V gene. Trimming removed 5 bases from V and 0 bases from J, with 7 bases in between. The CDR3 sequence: CASSPQANTGQLYF. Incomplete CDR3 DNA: TGTGCAAGCAGCCCGCAAGCAAACACCGGGCAGCTCTAC.

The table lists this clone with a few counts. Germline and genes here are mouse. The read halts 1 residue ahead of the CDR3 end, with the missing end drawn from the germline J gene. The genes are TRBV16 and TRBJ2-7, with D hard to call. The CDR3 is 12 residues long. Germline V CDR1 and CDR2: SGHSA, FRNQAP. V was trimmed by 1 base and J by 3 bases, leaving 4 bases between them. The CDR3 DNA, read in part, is TGTGCAAGCAGCTTAGGGGGCTATGAACAGTAC. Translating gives CASSLGGYEQY. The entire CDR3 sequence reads CASSLGGYEQYF.

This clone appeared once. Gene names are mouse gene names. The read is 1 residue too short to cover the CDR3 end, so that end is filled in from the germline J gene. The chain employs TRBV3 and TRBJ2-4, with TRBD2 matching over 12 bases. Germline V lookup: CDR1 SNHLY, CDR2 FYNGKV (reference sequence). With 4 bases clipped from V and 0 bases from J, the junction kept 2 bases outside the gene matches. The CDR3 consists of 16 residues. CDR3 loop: CASSSGTGGSQNTLYF. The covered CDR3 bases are TGTGCCAGCAGCTCCGGGACTGGGGGGAGTCAAAACACCTTGTAC.

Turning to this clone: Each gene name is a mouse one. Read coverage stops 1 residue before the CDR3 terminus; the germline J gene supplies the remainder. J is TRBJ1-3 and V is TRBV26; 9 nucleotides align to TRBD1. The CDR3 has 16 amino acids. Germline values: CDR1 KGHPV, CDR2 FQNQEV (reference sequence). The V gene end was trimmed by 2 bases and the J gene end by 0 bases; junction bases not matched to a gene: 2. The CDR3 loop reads CASSLGTGRSGNTLYF. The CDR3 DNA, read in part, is TGTGCCAGCAGTCTGGGGACAGGGCGTTCTGGAAATACGCTCTAT.

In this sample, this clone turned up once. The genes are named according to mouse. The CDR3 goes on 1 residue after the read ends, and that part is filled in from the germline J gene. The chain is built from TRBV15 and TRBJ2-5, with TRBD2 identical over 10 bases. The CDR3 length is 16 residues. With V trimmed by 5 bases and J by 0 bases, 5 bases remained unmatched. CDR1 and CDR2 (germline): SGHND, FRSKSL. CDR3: CASSRLGGLNQDTQYF. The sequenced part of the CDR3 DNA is TGTGCCAGCAGTCGACTGGGGGGCCTTAACCAAGACACCCAGTAC.

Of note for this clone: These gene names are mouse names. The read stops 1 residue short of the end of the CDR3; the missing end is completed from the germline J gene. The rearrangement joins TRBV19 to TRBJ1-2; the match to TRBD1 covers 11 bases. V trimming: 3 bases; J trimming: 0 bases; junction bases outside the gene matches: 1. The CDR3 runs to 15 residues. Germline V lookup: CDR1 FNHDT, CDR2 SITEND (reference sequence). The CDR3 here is CASSTGQGANSDYTF. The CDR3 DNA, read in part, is TGTGCCAGCAGTACGGGACAGGGGGCAAACTCCGACTACACC. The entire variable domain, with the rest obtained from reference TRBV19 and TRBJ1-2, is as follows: GGIITQTPKFLIGQEGQKLTLKCQQNFNHDTMYWYRQDSGKGLRLIYYSITENDLQKGDLSEGYDASREKKSSFSLTVTSAQKNEMAVFLCASSTGQGANSDYTFGSGTRLLVI.

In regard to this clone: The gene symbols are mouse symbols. CDR3 DNA, as far as it was read: TGTGCAAGCAGCTTAGATGGGGGCGAGGCTCCGCTT. This translates into CASSLDGGEAPL. The entire CDR3 protein reads CASSLDGGEAPLF. The chain uses TRBV16 and TRBJ1-5, with a possible D match to TRBD1 (6 bases). The CDR3 end lies 1 residue beyond the end of the read and is filled in from the germline J gene. Germline-derived CDR1 and CDR2 are SGHSA and FRNQAP. Trimming pared 0 bases from V and 8 bases from J, leaving 8 bases between. CDR3 length: 13 amino acids.

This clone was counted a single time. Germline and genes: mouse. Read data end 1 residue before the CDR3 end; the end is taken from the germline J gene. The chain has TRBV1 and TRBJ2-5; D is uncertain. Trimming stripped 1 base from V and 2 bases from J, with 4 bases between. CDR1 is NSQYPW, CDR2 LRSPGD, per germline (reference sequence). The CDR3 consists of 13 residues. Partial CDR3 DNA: TGCACCTGCAGTGCAGGGTCCCAAGACACCCAGTAC. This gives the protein CTCSAGSQDTQY. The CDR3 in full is CTCSAGSQDTQYF.

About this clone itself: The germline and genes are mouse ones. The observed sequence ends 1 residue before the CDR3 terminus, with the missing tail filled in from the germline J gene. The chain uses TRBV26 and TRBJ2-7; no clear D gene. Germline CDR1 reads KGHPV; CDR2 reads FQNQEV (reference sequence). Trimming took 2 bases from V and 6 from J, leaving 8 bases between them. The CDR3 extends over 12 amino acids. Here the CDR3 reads CASSLGRVEQYF. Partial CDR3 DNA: TGTGCCAGCAGTCTGGGGAGGGTTGAACAGTAC.

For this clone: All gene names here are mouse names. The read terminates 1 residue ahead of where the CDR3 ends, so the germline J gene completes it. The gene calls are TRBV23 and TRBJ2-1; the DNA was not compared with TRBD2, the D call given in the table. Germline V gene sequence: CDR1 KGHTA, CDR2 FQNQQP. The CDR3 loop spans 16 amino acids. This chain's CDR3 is CSSSHLDWGGYAEQFF. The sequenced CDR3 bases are TGCTCCAGCAGTCATCTCGACTGGGGGGGCTATGCTGAGCAGTTC.

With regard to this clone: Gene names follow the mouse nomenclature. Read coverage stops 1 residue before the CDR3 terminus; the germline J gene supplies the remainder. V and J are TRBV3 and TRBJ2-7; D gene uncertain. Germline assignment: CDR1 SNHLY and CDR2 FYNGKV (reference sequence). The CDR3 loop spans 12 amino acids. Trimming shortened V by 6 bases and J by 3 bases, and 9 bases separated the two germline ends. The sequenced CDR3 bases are TGTGCCAGCAGTGATGCAGTCTATGAACAGTAC. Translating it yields CASSDAVYEQY. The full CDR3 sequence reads CASSDAVYEQYF.

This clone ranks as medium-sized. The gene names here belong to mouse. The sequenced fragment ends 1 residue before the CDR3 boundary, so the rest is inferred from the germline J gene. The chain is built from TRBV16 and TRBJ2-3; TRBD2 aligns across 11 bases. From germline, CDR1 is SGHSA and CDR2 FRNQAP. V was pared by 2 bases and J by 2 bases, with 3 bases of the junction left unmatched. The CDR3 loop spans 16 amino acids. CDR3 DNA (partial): TGTGCAAGCAGCTTACCGGGACTGGGGGTTGCAGAAACGCTGTAT. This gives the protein CASSLPGLGVAETLY. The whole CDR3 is CASSLPGLGVAETLYF.